The next 29 T cell receptor beta chains were all read from a single sample in a study of blood T cell repertoires in COVID-19. The repertoire was sequenced with immunoSEQ multiplex PCR; TCRdb's copy has only in-frame clones and lacks some. The sample includes 300,000 to 450,000 clones, around 87% of them seen just once. The sequencing sample was made of peripheral blood. Receptors originate from a woman aged 60-75 years with COVID-19, enrolled during active disease.

This rearrangement joins TRBV7-9 to TRBJ1-1; TRBD1 matches at 8 bases. J gave up 5 bases and V 3 bases, and 8 bases lay outside the gene matches. CDR1 is SEHNR, CDR2 FQNEAQ, per germline (reference sequence). The CDR3 runs 15 residues. DNA for the CDR3: TGTGCCAGCAGCTTGAGGACAGGGAGGGCGACTGAAGCTTTCTTT. As protein: CASSLRTGRATEAFF. The full variable domain, rest sourced from reference TRBV7-9 and TRBJ1-1, is DTGVSQNPRHKITKRGQNVTFRCDPISEHNRLYWYRQTLGQGPEFLTYFQNEAQLEKSRLLSDRFSAERPKGSFSTLEIQRTEQGDSAMYLCASSLRTGRATEAFFGQGTRLTVV.

The chain couples TRBV30 to TRBJ1-4, with TRBD1 as a possible D gene (5 bases). The CDR3 runs 12 residues. Trimming stripped 8 bases from V and 7 bases from J, with 14 bases between. CDR1 and CDR2 from the germline V gene are GTSNPN and SVGIG (reference sequence). The CDR3 DNA sequence: TGTGCCGGCGCGCAGGGAGGTGAAAAACTGTTTTTT. It yields the protein CAGAQGGEKLFF.

This clone was counted a few times. The V call is TRBV19, the J call TRBJ1-4; D is uncertain. This CDR3 comprises 13 residues. Trimming pared 3 bases from V and 5 bases from J, leaving 7 bases between. Germline V gene sequence: CDR1 LNHDA, CDR2 SQIVND (reference sequence). The DNA of the CDR3 is TGTGCCAGTAGTATCCGCAGAAATGAAAAACTGTTTTTT. Translated: CASSIRRNEKLFF.

The chain joins TRBV30 to TRBJ2-5; 7 bases are shared with TRBD2. The CDR3 is made up of 16 amino acids. Trimming removed 1 base from V and 7 bases from J; junction bases left unmatched: 15. Germline lookup yields CDR1 GTSNPN and CDR2 SVGIG (reference sequence). Here the CDR3 reads CAWSGSSTSLTGTQYF. In DNA, the CDR3 is TGTGCCTGGAGTGGATCCTCGACTAGCTTGACGGGGACCCAGTACTTC. Together with reference TRBV30 and TRBJ2-5, the CDR3 gives the full variable domain: SQTIHQWPATLVQPVGSPLSLECTVEGTSNPNLYWYRQAAGRGLQLLFYSVGIGQISSEVPQNLSASRPQDRQFILSSKKLLLSDSGFYLCAWSGSSTSLTGTQYFGPGTRLLVL.

The rearrangement uses TRBV10-3 and TRBJ2-3, with D uncertain. V lost 2 bases, J lost 14 bases, and 20 bases lay in between. Germline lookup yields CDR1 ENHRY and CDR2 SYGVKD. There are 14 residues in the CDR3. CDR3: CAISETQPLVLPYF. The CDR3, as DNA: TGTGCCATCAGTGAGACGCAGCCCCTAGTTCTGCCGTATTTT.

The V gene is TRBV2, the J gene TRBJ1-1; D is unclear. The CDR3 loop spans 14 amino acids. CDR1 and CDR2 (germline): SNHLY, FYNNEI. V was trimmed by 6 bases and J by 0 bases, leaving 11 bases between them. Here the CDR3 DNA reads TGTGCCAGCAGCGAGGAGATCATGAACACTGAAGCTTTCTTT. Translated, it gives CASSEEIMNTEAFF.

This chain links TRBV6-4 with TRBJ2-6; 10 bases fit TRBD1. The V and J ends lost 4 bases and 0 bases, in that order; junction bases with no gene match: 3. There are 17 residues in the CDR3. CDR1 and CDR2 from the germline V gene are MRHNA and SNTAGT. The DNA of the CDR3 is TGTGCCAGCAGTGGGGGACAGGGGAGCTCTGGGGCCAACGTCCTGACTTTC. Its translation: CASSGGQGSSGANVLTF.

V is TRBV19 and J is TRBJ1-5, with 8 nucleotides matching TRBD1. CDR1 LNHDA and CDR2 SQIVND come from the germline V gene (reference sequence). V was pared by 10 bases and J by 11 bases, with 16 bases of the junction left unmatched. The CDR3 is made up of 14 amino acids. The CDR3 sequence is CATQRDRSDLAQHF. CDR3 DNA sequence: TGTGCCACCCAGAGGGACAGGTCCGACTTGGCCCAGCATTTT.

This clone has only one observation. V usage is TRBV19 and J usage is TRBJ1-1, with a possible D match to TRBD1 (5 bases). Germline V gene sequence: CDR1 LNHDA, CDR2 SQIVND (reference sequence). The CDR3 extends over 14 amino acids. V lost 3 bases and J lost 1, with 9 bases in between. As DNA, the CDR3 is TGTGCCAGTAGTATTGCAGGGCGGAACACTGAAGCTTTCTTT. The encoded protein is CASSIAGRNTEAFF. The complete variable domain, with remaining parts taken from reference TRBV19 and TRBJ1-1, reads DGGITQSPKYLFRKEGQNVTLSCEQNLNHDAMYWYRQDPGQGLRLIYYSQIVNDFQKGDIAEGYSVSREKKESFPLTVTSAQKNPTAFYLCASSIAGRNTEAFFGQGTRLTVV.

This chain joins TRBV7-6 and TRBJ2-1, with 12 nucleotides matching TRBD2. Trimming took 2 bases from V and 7 from J; bases not matched to a gene: 3. The CDR3 is 15 amino acids. CDR1 and CDR2 (germline): SGHVS, FNYEAQ. The CDR3 nucleotides are TGTGCCAGCAGCTTACTAGCGGGGGGGAGGAATGAGCAGTTCTTC. Translation: CASSLLAGGRNEQFF.

The chain couples TRBV30 to TRBJ1-4; D might be TRBD1 (5 bases). The CDR3 runs to 15 residues. The germline V and J ends were trimmed by 0 bases and 10 bases, with 18 bases remaining between them. Germline V gives CDR1 GTSNPN, CDR2 SVGIG (reference sequence). In DNA form, the CDR3 reads TGTGCCTGGAGTGTACCGGGACTGGCTTTCGGAAAACTGTTTTTT. The encoded protein is CAWSVPGLAFGKLFF.

The chain uses TRBV2 and TRBJ2-1, with TRBD2 as a possible D gene (5 bases). Trimming left V 8 bases short and J 12 bases short, with 11 bases between. The germline gives CDR1 SNHLY, CDR2 FYNNEI. The length of the CDR3 is 10 residues. CDR3 DNA: TGTGCCAGCCGGGAAATCGGGCAGTTCTTC. It is translated as CASREIGQFF.

The chain has TRBV5-1 and TRBJ1-6; 10 bases are shared with TRBD1. The CDR3 loop spans 15 amino acids. CDR1 SGHRS and CDR2 YFSETQ come from the germline V gene. V lost 4 bases to trimming and J lost 7 bases; unmatched junction nucleotides: 5. The DNA for the CDR3 is TGCGCCAGCAGCGGGGACAGGGGTTTCAATTCACCCCTCCACTTT. The encoded protein is CASSGDRGFNSPLHF.

The J gene is TRBJ1-4, the V gene TRBV3-1 (or the pseudogene TRBV3-2); TRBD1 agrees at 9 bases. Germline CDR1 is LGHDT and CDR2 is YNNKEL (reference sequence). V lost 0 bases to trimming and J lost 6 bases; unmatched junction nucleotides: 8. This CDR3 spans 17 amino acids. Here the CDR3 DNA reads TGTGCCAGCAGCCAAGATATCCCGACAGGGGGGGATGAAAAACTGTTTTTT. Residues: CASSQDIPTGGDEKLFF.

The chain combines TRBV25-1 with TRBJ2-1, with 8 bases fitting TRBD1. V dropped 3 bases and J dropped 4; count of bases not matched to a gene: 8. There are 16 residues in the CDR3. The germline gives CDR1 MGHDK, CDR2 SYGVNS. The CDR3 bases are TGTGCCAGCAGTGAGTCCCAGGGGGCGAGGTACAATGAGCAGTTCTTC. It yields the protein CASSESQGARYNEQFF.

The rearrangement links TRBV28 to TRBJ1-4; TRBD1 matches 9 bases. Per the germline V gene, CDR1 is MDHEN and CDR2 is SYDVKM. Trimming removed 5 bases from V and 8 bases from J; junction bases left unmatched: 12. The CDR3 runs 16 residues. In DNA form, the CDR3 reads TGTGCCAGCAGTACGACCGGGACAGGGCGACGGGAAAAACTGTTTTTT. Amino acids: CASSTTGTGRREKLFF.

This sequence joins TRBV6-5 and TRBJ2-1; D uncertain. Germline loops: CDR1 MNHEY, CDR2 SVGAGI. With 6 bases removed from V and 0 bases from J, the gap between germline ends came to 9 bases. The CDR3 spans 14 residues. CDR3: CASRVVSSYNEQFF. CDR3 bases: TGTGCCAGCAGAGTGGTGAGCTCCTACAATGAGCAGTTCTTC.

This clone was found once. The chain joins TRBV5-4 to TRBJ1-4, with D possibly matching TRBD1 (6 bases). Germline lookup yields CDR1 SGHNT and CDR2 YYREEE (reference sequence). CDR3 length: 15 residues. Trimming took off 5 bases at V and 7 bases at J, with 18 bases between the two ends. The CDR3 here is CASSTTGYGAEKLFF. DNA of the CDR3: TGTGCCAGCAGTACTACAGGGTATGGGGCTGAAAAACTGTTTTTT.

This chain links TRBV6-5 with TRBJ1-3, with 8 bases lining up with TRBD1. V gave up 5 bases and J gave up 3 bases; unmatched junction bases: 6. The germline V gene encodes CDR1 MNHEY and CDR2 SVGAGI. The CDR3 has 15 amino acids. CDR3 amino acids: CASSQSGQGGNTIYF. The CDR3 bases are TGTGCCAGCAGTCAGTCCGGACAGGGTGGAAACACCATATATTTT.

The chain joins TRBV29-1 to TRBJ1-1, with D possibly being TRBD1 (6 bases). The germline CDR1 and CDR2 sequences are SQVTM and ANQGSEA. V shed 3 bases and J shed 5 bases, with 13 bases lying between them. The CDR3 extends over 13 amino acids. For the CDR3, the DNA is TGCAGCGTTGACCAACAGGGCGGGACTGAAGCTTTCTTT. Its protein is CSVDQQGGTEAFF.

The rearrangement joins TRBV7-9 to TRBJ2-2; a possible D gene is TRBD1 (5 bases). Germline CDR1 reads SEHNR; CDR2 reads FQNEAQ (reference sequence). V lost 5 bases, J lost 0 bases, and 10 bases lay in between. The CDR3 sequence is 15 residues long. Here the CDR3 reads CASSPGQANTGELFF. CDR3 bases: TGTGCCAGCAGCCCAGGACAAGCGAACACCGGGGAGCTGTTTTTT.

The rearrangement joins TRBV19 to TRBJ2-3; TRBD2 matches 7 bases. CDR1 and CDR2 (germline): LNHDA, SQIVND (reference sequence). V gave up 6 bases and J gave up 2 bases; unmatched junction bases: 5. The CDR3 covers 14 residues. The CDR3 DNA reads as TGTGCCAGTAGACGGAGCGGGGCCACAGATACGCAGTATTTT. Its translation: CASRRSGATDTQYF.

The chain employs TRBV6-5 and TRBJ1-2, with 8 positions matching TRBD1. V dropped 9 bases and J dropped 1; count of bases not matched to a gene: 4. The germline V gene encodes CDR1 MNHEY and CDR2 SVGAGI. CDR3 size: 13 residues. Here the CDR3 reads CASADRDNYGYTF. DNA of the CDR3: TGTGCCAGTGCGGACAGGGATAACTATGGCTACACCTTC.

This chain uses TRBV7-9 with TRBJ1-1, with D perhaps matching TRBD1 (6 bases). The V and J ends lost 4 bases and 5 bases respectively, with 17 bases between them. Germline CDR1 and CDR2: SEHNR and FQNEAQ (reference sequence). The CDR3 length is 15 residues. The CDR3 loop reads CASSSTGGPRTEAFF. The CDR3 DNA is TGTGCCAGCAGCTCTACGGGGGGGCCGAGAACTGAAGCTTTCTTT. The full variable domain, completed using reference TRBV7-9 and TRBJ1-1, is DTGVSQNPRHKITKRGQNVTFRCDPISEHNRLYWYRQTLGQGPEFLTYFQNEAQLEKSRLLSDRFSAERPKGSFSTLEIQRTEQGDSAMYLCASSSTGGPRTEAFFGQGTRLTVV.

The CDR3, as DNA: TGTGCCAGTAGTGGGAAGCGGGGGGCGTCCAATGAGCAGTTCTTC. As protein: CASSGKRGASNEQFF. The chain uses TRBV19 and TRBJ2-1, with TRBD2 identical over 9 bases. The CDR3 runs to 15 residues. Looked up from germline, CDR1 is LNHDA and CDR2 is SQIVND (reference sequence). The V and J ends lost 5 bases and 6 bases, in that order; junction bases with no gene match: 8.

This chain links TRBV18 with TRBJ1-6; the match to TRBD1 covers 7 bases. Germline loops: CDR1 KGHSH, CDR2 LQKENI. The CDR3 contains 14 residues. V shed 4 bases and J 7 bases; nucleotides not matched to a gene: 4. CDR3 bases: TGTGCCAGCTCACGGGACAGAGTCAATTCACCCCTCCACTTT. This translates into CASSRDRVNSPLHF.

The rearrangement uses TRBV5-6 and TRBJ2-7; TRBD2 is a possible D gene (6 bases). This CDR3 has 14 residues. Germline V gene lookup returns CDR1 SGHDT and CDR2 YYEEEE. The germline V and J ends were trimmed by 3 bases and 0 bases, with 10 bases remaining between them. CDR3 in DNA: TGTGCCAGCAGCTCCGGACTATCCTCCTACGAGCAGTACTTC. This gives the protein CASSSGLSSYEQYF.

The genes are TRBV5-6 and TRBJ1-6; maybe TRBD1 (6 bases). This CDR3 comprises 15 residues. V was clipped by 4 bases and J by 14 bases, with 22 bases between them. Looked up from germline, CDR1 is SGHDT and CDR2 is YYEEEE. CDR3 sequence: CASSPKWQGRGALHF. CDR3 in DNA: TGTGCCAGCAGCCCCAAGTGGCAGGGGCGTGGGGCCCTCCACTTT.

J is TRBJ2-7 and V is TRBV6-5, with 8 bases aligning to TRBD1. Germline CDR1 MNHEY, CDR2 SVGAGI. Trimming at V came to 6 bases and at J to 3 bases, leaving 4 bases not matched to a gene. The CDR3 is made up of 13 amino acids. CDR3 protein: CASSNRGVYEQYF. CDR3 DNA: TGTGCCAGCAGCAACAGGGGGGTCTACGAGCAGTACTTC.